Included here is one T cell receptor beta chain sequence, with context. The data belong to a study of blood T cell repertoires in COVID-19. In terms of age and location, participants ranged from roughly 18 to 100 years and lived in about 25 US areas. Cohort placement rested on clinical history that participants reported themselves. Trimming cost V 9 bases and J 7 bases; bases outside gene matches: 16. Germline V gene lookup returns CDR1 KGHDR and CDR2 SFDVKD. CDR3 length: 15 amino acids. In the authors' workflow: Reference gene primer amplification yielded estimated nucleated cell counts. The protocol was immunoSEQ multiplex PCR, while the TCRdb copy is restricted to in-frame clones and leaves out a portion. V and J calls and clone size are as listed in that table; D and trimming were resolved from the DNA. The data contain fewer than 500,000 clones, 70% to 90% of them seen just once; the ten biggest clones take up roughly 2%.

This clonotype originated in a woman aged 18-29 years with acute COVID-19. The chain employs TRBV24-1 and TRBJ1-1; 7 nucleotides match TRBD1. Source material: PBMCs or T cells enriched from blood (not recorded which). CDR3 nucleotides: TGTGCCACCGACCGGGTTACAGGGGCCCACCGTGAAGCTTTCTTT. It is translated as CATDRVTGAHREAFF.